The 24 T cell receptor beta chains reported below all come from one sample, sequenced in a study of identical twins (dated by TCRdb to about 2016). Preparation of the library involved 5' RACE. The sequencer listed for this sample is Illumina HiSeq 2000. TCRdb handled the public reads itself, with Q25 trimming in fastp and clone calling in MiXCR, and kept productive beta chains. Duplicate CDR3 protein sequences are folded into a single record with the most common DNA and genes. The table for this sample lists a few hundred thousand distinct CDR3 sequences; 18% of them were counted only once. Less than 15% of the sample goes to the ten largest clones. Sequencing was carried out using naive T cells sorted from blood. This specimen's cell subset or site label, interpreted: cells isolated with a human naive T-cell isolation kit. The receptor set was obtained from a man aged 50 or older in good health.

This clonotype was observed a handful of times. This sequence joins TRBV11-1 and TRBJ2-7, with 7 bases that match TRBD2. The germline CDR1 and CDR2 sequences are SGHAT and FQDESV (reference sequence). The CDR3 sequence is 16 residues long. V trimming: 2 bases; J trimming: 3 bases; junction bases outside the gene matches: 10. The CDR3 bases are TGTGCCAGCAGCTTATTAGCTGGACTAGGGTTCTACGAGCAGTACTTC. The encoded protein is CASSLLAGLGFYEQYF.

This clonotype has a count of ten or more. The CDR3 nucleotides are TGTGCCAGCAGCTCACCGGGACAGGGGAACACTGAAGCTTTCTTT. Protein product: CASSSPGQGNTEAFF. This rearrangement joins TRBV7-9 to TRBJ1-1; 9 bases map to TRBD1. With 4 bases clipped from V and 1 base from J, the junction kept 4 bases outside the gene matches. This CDR3 has 15 residues. The germline V gene has CDR1 SEHNR and CDR2 FQNEAQ (reference sequence).

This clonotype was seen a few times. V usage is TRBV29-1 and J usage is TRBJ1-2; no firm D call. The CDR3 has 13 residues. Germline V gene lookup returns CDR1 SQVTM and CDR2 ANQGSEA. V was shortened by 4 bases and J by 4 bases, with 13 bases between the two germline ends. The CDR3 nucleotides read TGCAGCGTTGGTAATATGTTTGGCTATGGCTACACCTTC. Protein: CSVGNMFGYGYTF. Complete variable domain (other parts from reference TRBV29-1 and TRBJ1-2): SAVISQKPSRDICQRGTSLTIQCQVDSQVTMMFWYRQQPGQSLTLIATANQGSEATYESGFVIDKFPISRPNLTFSTLTVSNMSPEDSSIYLCSVGNMFGYGYTFGSGTRLTVV.

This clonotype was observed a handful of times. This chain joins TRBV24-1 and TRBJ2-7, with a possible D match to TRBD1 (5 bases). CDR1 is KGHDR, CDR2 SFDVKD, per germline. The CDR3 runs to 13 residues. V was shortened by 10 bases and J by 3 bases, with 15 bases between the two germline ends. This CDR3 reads CATEDSSGYEQYF. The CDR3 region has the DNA TGTGCCACAGAAGACAGTTCGGGCTACGAGCAGTACTTC.

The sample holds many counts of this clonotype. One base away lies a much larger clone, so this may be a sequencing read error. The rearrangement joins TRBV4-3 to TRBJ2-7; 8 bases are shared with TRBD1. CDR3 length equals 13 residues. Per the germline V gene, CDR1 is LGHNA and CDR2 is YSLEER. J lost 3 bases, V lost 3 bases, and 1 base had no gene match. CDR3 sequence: CASSHGQGYEQYF. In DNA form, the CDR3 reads TGCGCCAGCAGCCATGGACAGGGCTACGAGCAGTACTTC.

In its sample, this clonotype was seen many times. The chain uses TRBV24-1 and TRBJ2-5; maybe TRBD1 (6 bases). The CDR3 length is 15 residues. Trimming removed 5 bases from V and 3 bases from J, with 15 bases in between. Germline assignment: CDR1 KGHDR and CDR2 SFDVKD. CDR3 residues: CATSGEQGVEETQYF. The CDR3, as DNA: TGTGCCACCAGTGGCGAACAGGGAGTAGAAGAGACCCAGTACTTC.

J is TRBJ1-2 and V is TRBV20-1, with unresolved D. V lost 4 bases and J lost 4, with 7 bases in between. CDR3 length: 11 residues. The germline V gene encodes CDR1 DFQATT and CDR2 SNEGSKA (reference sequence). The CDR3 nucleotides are TGCAGTGCTAAGGGTACCTATGGCTACACCTTC. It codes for CSAKGTYGYTF.

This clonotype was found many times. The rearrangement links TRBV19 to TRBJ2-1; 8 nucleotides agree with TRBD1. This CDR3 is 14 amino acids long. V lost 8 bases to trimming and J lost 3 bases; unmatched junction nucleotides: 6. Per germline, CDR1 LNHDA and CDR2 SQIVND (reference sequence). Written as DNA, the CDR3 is TGTGCCAGTGCTGGGACAGGCGTCTACAATGAGCAGTTCTTC. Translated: CASAGTGVYNEQFF.

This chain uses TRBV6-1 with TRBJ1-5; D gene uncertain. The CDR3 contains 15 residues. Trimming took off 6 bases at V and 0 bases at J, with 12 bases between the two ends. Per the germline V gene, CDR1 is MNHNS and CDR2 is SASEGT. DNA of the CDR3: TGTGCCAGCAGGCAACAGCGAGATAGCAATCAGCCCCAGCATTTT. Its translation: CASRQQRDSNQPQHF.

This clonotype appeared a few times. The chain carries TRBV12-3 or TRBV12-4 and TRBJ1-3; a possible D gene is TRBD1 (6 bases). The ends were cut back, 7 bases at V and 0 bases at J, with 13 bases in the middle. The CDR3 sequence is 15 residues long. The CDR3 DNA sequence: TGTGCCAGCACCCCGGGACACTTCTCTGGAAACACCATATATTTT. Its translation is CASTPGHFSGNTIYF.

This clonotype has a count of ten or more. CDR3 region: CSALAGEQETQYF. For the CDR3, the DNA is TGCAGTGCGCTAGCGGGAGAACAAGAGACCCAGTACTTC. This chain joins TRBV20-1 and TRBJ2-5; 10 bases agree with TRBD2. Germline CDR1 reads DFQATT; CDR2 reads SNEGSKA (reference sequence). The CDR3 spans 13 residues. Germline trimming cut 6 bases from V and 2 bases from J; bases unmatched to any gene: 3.

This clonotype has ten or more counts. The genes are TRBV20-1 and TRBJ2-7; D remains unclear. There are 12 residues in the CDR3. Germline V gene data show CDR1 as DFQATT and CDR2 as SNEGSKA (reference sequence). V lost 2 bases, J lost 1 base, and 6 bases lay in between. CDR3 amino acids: CSARSLSYEQYF. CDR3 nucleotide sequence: TGCAGTGCTAGATCCCTTTCCTACGAGCAGTACTTC.

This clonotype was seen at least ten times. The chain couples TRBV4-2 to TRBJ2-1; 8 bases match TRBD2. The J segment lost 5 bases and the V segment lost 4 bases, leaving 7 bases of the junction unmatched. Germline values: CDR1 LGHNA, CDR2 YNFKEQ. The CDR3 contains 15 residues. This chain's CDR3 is CASSRTSSGDNEQFF. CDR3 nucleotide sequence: TGTGCCAGCAGCCGAACGAGTAGCGGGGACAATGAGCAGTTCTTC.

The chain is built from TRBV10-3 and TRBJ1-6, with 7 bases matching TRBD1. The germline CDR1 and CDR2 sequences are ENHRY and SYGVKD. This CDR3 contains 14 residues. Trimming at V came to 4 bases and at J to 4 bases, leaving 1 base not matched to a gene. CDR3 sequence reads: CAISVTGYNSPLHF. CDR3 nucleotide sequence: TGTGCCATCAGTGTGACAGGGTATAATTCACCCCTCCACTTT.

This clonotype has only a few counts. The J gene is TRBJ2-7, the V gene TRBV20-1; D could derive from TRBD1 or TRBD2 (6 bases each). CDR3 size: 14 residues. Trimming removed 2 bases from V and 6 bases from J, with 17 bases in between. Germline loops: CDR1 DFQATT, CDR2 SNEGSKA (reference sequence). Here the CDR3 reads CSARPGHGGGEQYF. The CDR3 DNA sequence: TGCAGTGCTAGACCTGGACACGGAGGGGGCGAGCAGTACTTC.

The CDR3 is CASTSTGQGSLAGNTIYF. CDR3 sequence (DNA): TGCGCCAGCACTTCCACGGGACAGGGATCGCTTGCTGGAAACACCATATATTTT. The chain employs TRBV4-1 and TRBJ1-3; TRBD1 agrees at 9 bases. Looked up from germline, CDR1 is MGHRA and CDR2 is YSYEKL. After removal of 7 bases from V and 2 bases from J, the junction contained 15 bases not matched to a gene. The CDR3 is 18 amino acids.

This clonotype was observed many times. The CDR3 region has the DNA TGCGCCAGCAGCTGGGGTGGGGACAACGAGCAGTACTTC. Translation: CASSWGGDNEQYF. V is TRBV5-1 and J is TRBJ2-7; a weak D match, TRBD1 (6 bases). Looked up from germline, CDR1 is SGHRS and CDR2 is YFSETQ. Trimming removed 3 bases from V and 5 bases from J, with 12 bases in between. This CDR3 is 13 amino acids long. Filled out from reference TRBV5-1 and TRBJ2-7, the complete variable domain reads KAGVTQTPRYLIKTRGQQVTLSCSPISGHRSVSWYQQTPGQGLQFLFEYFSETQRNKGNFPGRFSGRQFSNSRSEMNVSTLELGDSALYLCASSWGGDNEQYFGPGTRLTVT.

Here the CDR3 reads CASRASGSLSTDTQYF. The CDR3 DNA reads TGTGCCAGCAGAGCTAGCGGGAGCCTGAGCACAGATACGCAGTATTTT. The chain couples TRBV28 to TRBJ2-3; 10 nucleotides match TRBD2. V was clipped by 6 bases and J by 0 bases; unmatched bases: 6. The CDR3 loop spans 16 amino acids. Germline assignment: CDR1 MDHEN and CDR2 SYDVKM.

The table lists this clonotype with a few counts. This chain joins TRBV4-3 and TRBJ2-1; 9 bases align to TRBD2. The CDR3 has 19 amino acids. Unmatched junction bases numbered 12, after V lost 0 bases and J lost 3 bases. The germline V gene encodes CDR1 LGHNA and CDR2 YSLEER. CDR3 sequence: CASSQDALSGLARYNEQFF. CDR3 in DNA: TGCGCCAGCAGCCAAGATGCTCTGTCCGGACTAGCGCGCTACAATGAGCAGTTCTTC.

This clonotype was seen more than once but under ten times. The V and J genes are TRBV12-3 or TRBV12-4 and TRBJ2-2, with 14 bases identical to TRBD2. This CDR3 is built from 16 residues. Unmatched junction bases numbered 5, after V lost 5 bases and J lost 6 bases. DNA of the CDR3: TGTGCCAGCAGTGCCTCGGGACTAGCGGGAGCCGGGGAGCTGTTTTTT. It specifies CASSASGLAGAGELFF.

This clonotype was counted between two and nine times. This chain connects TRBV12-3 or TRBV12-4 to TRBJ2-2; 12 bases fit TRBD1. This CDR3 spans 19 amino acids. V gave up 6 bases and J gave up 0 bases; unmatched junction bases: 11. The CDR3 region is CASSPRDRGRQTNTGELFF. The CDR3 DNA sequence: TGTGCCAGCAGCCCCAGGGACAGGGGGCGTCAGACGAACACCGGGGAGCTGTTTTTT.

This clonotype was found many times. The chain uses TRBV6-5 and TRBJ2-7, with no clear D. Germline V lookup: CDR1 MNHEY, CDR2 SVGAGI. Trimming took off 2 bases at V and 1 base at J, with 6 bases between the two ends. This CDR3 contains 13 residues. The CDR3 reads CASSYRQSYEQYF. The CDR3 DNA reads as TGTGCCAGCAGTTACCGGCAGTCCTACGAGCAGTACTTC.

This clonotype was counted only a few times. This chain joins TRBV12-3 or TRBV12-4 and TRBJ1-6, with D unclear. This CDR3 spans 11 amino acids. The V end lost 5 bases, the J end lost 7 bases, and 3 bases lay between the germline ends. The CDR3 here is CASSDNSPLHF. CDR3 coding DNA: TGTGCCAGCAGTGACAATTCACCCCTCCACTTT.

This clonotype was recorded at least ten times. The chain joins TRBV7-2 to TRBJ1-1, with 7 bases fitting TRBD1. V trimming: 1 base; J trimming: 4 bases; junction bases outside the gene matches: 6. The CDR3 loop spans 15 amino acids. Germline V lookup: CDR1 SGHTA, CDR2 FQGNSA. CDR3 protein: CASSLGDSLGTEAFF. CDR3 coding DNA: TGTGCCAGCAGCTTAGGGGACAGCCTTGGCACTGAAGCTTTCTTT.